These 16 T cell receptor beta chains came from one sample sequenced in a study of beta chain features in type 1 diabetes. Findings of the study overall: Shortening that was moderate but significant affected the TCRB CDR3s of Type 1 diabetes patients in all four CD4+ subsets.

Since all of the isolated RNA was reverse transcribed, expressed TCRB transcripts were what got sequenced. The table came from immunoSEQ multiplex PCR; TCRdb's copy has only in-frame clones and leaves some out. This sample carries about 650,000 clones, around 11% of them seen once, and the ten largest clones take more than 0.1%. No antigen is known for these receptors. The sample comprised naive CD4+ T cells from blood. These receptors all come from a man younger than 45 with type 1 diabetes.

The CDR3 region is CASSPRLFSEQYF. The CDR3 bases are TGTGCCAGCAGCCCGCGACTGTTTTCCGAGCAGTACTTC. The V gene is TRBV9, the J gene TRBJ2-7; D is ambiguous. CDR1 and CDR2 (germline): SGDLS, YYNGEE. V lost 4 bases, J lost 6 bases, and 14 bases lay in between. CDR3 length: 13 amino acids.

The V and J genes are TRBV28 and TRBJ2-7; 10 positions agree with TRBD2. V shed 6 bases, J shed 8 bases, and the junction held 10 bases outside the gene matches. Germline V gene sequence: CDR1 MDHEN, CDR2 SYDVKM. The CDR3 spans 14 residues. The CDR3 nucleotides read TGTGCCAGCAGCATAGCGGGGGGACTTGTTCAGCAGTACTTC. It yields the protein CASSIAGGLVQQYF.

This clone turned up a few times. The chain couples TRBV9 to TRBJ1-6; no firm D call. V was trimmed by 7 bases and J by 0 bases, leaving 11 bases between them. This CDR3 has 15 residues. The germline CDR1 and CDR2 sequences are SGDLS and YYNGEE. In DNA form, the CDR3 reads TGTGCCAGCGGAGGCGGGTCCTCCTATAATTCACCCCTCCACTTT. This sequence encodes CASGGGSSYNSPLHF.

Here the CDR3 DNA reads TGTGCCAGCAGCTTGTTTAACAGGGGGAATGAGCAGTTCTTC. Its translation is CASSLFNRGNEQFF. V usage is TRBV7-2 and J usage is TRBJ2-1; 8 nucleotides agree with TRBD1. The germline V gene has CDR1 SGHTA and CDR2 FQGNSA. The CDR3 has 14 residues. Trimming cost V 3 bases and J 7 bases; bases outside gene matches: 5.

The chain couples TRBV30 to TRBJ1-5; D is perhaps TRBD1 (6 bases). This CDR3 has 16 amino acids. Trimming pared 2 bases from V and 2 bases from J, leaving 16 bases between. The germline gives CDR1 GTSNPN, CDR2 SVGIG (reference sequence). The CDR3 bases are TGTGCCTGGAGTTCGCAGGGGATGGGGCGCAATCAGCCCCAGCATTTT. Its translation: CAWSSQGMGRNQPQHF.

This clone was recorded a few times. The chain couples TRBV18 to TRBJ2-5; TRBD2 might be the D (5 bases). The CDR3 is made up of 14 amino acids. Germline-derived CDR1 and CDR2 are KGHSH and LQKENI. V was clipped by 3 bases and J by 2 bases, with 10 bases between them. The CDR3 nucleotides read TGTGCCAGCTCACCGCGGGTTGTACAAGAGACCCAGTACTTC. Translation: CASSPRVVQETQYF.

J is TRBJ2-7 and V is TRBV6-5; no firm D call. The germline V gene has CDR1 MNHEY and CDR2 SVGAGI. This CDR3 has 12 residues. V lost 5 bases, J lost 7 bases, and 12 bases lay in between. The DNA of the CDR3 is TGTGCCAGCAGTGAACCCGACCGGGAGCAGTACTTC. Translated: CASSEPDREQYF.

This clone came up a few times. The rearrangement links TRBV5-1 to TRBJ2-7, with D possibly matching TRBD2 (6 bases). The germline V gene encodes CDR1 SGHRS and CDR2 YFSETQ. V was clipped by 0 bases and J by 2 bases, with 9 bases between them. The CDR3 length is 14 residues. CDR3 in DNA: TGCGCCAGCAGCTTGGAATGGGGGGCCTACGAGCAGTACTTC. It yields the protein CASSLEWGAYEQYF. Full variable domain (rest looked up from reference TRBV5-1 and TRBJ2-7): KAGVTQTPRYLIKTRGQQVTLSCSPISGHRSVSWYQQTPGQGLQFLFEYFSETQRNKGNFPGRFSGRQFSNSRSEMNVSTLELGDSALYLCASSLEWGAYEQYFGPGTRLTVT.

V usage is TRBV12-5 and J usage is TRBJ1-5; D ambiguous. Germline CDR1 is LGHNT and CDR2 is FRNRAP. V gave up 7 bases and J gave up 1 base, with 14 bases separating them. There are 15 residues in the CDR3. Written as DNA, the CDR3 is TGTGCTAGTGCCGTCCAGCGGGGAAGCAATCAGCCCCAGCATTTT. Translated: CASAVQRGSNQPQHF.

This clone showed up just a few times. The chain couples TRBV5-1 to TRBJ1-3; no definite D call. V lost 2 bases to trimming and J lost 3 bases, with 12 bases between them. The CDR3 loop spans 15 amino acids. Germline assignment: CDR1 SGHRS and CDR2 YFSETQ. CDR3 loop: CASSLGGRNGNTIYF. The CDR3 bases are TGCGCCAGCAGCTTAGGAGGGCGGAATGGAAACACCATATATTTT.

CDR3 protein: CASSLDGASGSDEQYF. CDR3 DNA: TGCGCCAGCAGCTTGGATGGGGCTAGCGGTTCCGACGAGCAGTACTTC. The rearrangement joins TRBV5-1 to TRBJ2-7; the match to TRBD2 covers 7 bases. J gave up 5 bases and V 0 bases, and 11 bases lay outside the gene matches. CDR1 and CDR2 (germline): SGHRS, YFSETQ. CDR3 size: 16 residues.

This clone was detected a few times. The CDR3 spells CASGSRLHLKYNEQFF. The CDR3, as DNA: TGTGCCAGCGGATCCCGACTGCATCTAAAGTACAATGAGCAGTTCTTC. The chain couples TRBV7-9 to TRBJ2-1; D gene unclear. Trimming removed 8 bases from V and 4 bases from J, with 21 bases in between. The germline gives CDR1 SEHNR, CDR2 FQNEAQ (reference sequence). The CDR3 is made up of 16 amino acids. Filled out from reference TRBV7-9 and TRBJ2-1, the complete variable domain reads DTGVSQNPRHKITKRGQNVTFRCDPISEHNRLYWYRQTLGQGPEFLTYFQNEAQLEKSRLLSDRFSAERPKGSFSTLEIQRTEQGDSAMYLCASGSRLHLKYNEQFFGPGTRLTVL.

The chain combines TRBV27 with TRBJ1-4, with D tentatively TRBD1 (5 bases). V was clipped by 0 bases and J by 5 bases, with 7 bases between them. The CDR3 consists of 14 residues. Per germline, CDR1 MNHEY and CDR2 SMNVEV (reference sequence). This CDR3 reads CASSLSGENEKLFF. The CDR3 region has the DNA TGTGCCAGCAGTTTATCAGGGGAGAATGAAAAACTGTTTTTT. The entire variable domain, with the rest obtained from reference TRBV27 and TRBJ1-4, is as follows: EAQVTQNPRYLITVTGKKLTVTCSQNMNHEYMSWYRQDPGLGLRQIYYSMNVEVTDKGDVPEGYKVSRKEKRNFPLILESPSPNQTSLYFCASSLSGENEKLFFGSGTQLSVL.

The chain combines TRBV28 with TRBJ1-6; weak D call: TRBD1 (5 bases). The CDR3 is 13 residues long. The germline gives CDR1 MDHEN, CDR2 SYDVKM. The germline V and J ends were trimmed by 5 bases and 10 bases, with 12 bases remaining between them. CDR3 sequence (DNA): TGTGCCAGCAGTGATGGGGGACGGTCACCCCTCCACTTT. Translated: CASSDGGRSPLHF.

In its sample, this clone was seen a few times. Other DNA sequences within the sample encode an identical CDR3. This chain uses TRBV9 with TRBJ1-1; D ambiguous. The V and J ends lost 0 bases and 1 base respectively, with 7 bases between them. This CDR3 contains 14 residues. Germline CDR1 SGDLS, CDR2 YYNGEE. CDR3: CASSVAPGNTEAFF. The DNA of the CDR3 is TGTGCCAGCAGCGTAGCTCCCGGGAACACTGAAGCTTTCTTT. The full variable domain, its missing parts supplied by reference TRBV9 and TRBJ1-1, is DSGVTQTPKHLITATGQRVTLRCSPRSGDLSVYWYQQSLDQGLQFLIQYYNGEERAKGNILERFSAQQFPDLHSELNLSSLELGDSALYFCASSVAPGNTEAFFGQGTRLTVV.

With respect to this clone: Other DNA sequences of this sample code for an identical CDR3. The V gene is TRBV20-1, the J gene TRBJ1-4; D uncertain. The germline gives CDR1 DFQATT, CDR2 SNEGSKA (reference sequence). Trimming stripped 5 bases from V and 5 bases from J, with 3 bases between. The CDR3 has 10 amino acids. The CDR3 loop reads CSALNEKLFF. For the CDR3, the DNA is TGCAGTGCTCTAAATGAAAAACTGTTTTTT.